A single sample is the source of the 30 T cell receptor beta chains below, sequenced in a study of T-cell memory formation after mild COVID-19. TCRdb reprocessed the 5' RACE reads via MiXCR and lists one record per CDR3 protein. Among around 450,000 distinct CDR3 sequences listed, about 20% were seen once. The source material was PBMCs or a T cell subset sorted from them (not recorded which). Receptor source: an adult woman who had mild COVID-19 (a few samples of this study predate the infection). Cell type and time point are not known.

The CDR3 loop is CASSQDRGLGAFF. CDR3 in DNA: TGTGCCAGCAGCCAAGACAGGGGGCTTGGAGCTTTCTTT. This chain uses TRBV4-2 with TRBJ1-1; 8 bases are shared with TRBD1. CDR3 length equals 13 residues. The germline V gene has CDR1 LGHNA and CDR2 YNFKEQ. The ends lost 0 bases at V and 10 bases at J; junction bases unmatched: 4.

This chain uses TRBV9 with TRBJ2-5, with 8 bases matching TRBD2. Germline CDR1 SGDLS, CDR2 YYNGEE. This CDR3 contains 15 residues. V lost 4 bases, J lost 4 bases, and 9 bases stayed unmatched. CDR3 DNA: TGTGCCAGCAGCTCCGGGCAGCGGGAGACAGAGACCCAGTACTTC. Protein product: CASSSGQRETETQYF.

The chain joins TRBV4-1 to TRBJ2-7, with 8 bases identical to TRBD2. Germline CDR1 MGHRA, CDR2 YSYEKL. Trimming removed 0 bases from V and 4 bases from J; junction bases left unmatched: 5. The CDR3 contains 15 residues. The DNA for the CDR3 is TGCGCCAGCAGCCAAGAACAGCGGGGGAGTTACGAGCAGTACTTC. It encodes CASSQEQRGSYEQYF.

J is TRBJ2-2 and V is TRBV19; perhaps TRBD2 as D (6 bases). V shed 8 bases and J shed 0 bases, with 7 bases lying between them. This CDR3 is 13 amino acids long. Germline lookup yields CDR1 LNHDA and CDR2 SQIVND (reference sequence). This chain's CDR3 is CASGLTNTGELFF. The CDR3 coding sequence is TGTGCCAGTGGACTAACGAACACCGGGGAGCTGTTTTTT.

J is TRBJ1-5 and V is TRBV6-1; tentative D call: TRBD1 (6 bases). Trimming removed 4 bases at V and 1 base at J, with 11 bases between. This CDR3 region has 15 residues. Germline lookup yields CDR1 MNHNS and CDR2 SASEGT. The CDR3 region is CASSAGGLSNQPQHF. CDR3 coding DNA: TGTGCCAGCAGTGCGGGGGGGCTCAGCAATCAGCCCCAGCATTTT.

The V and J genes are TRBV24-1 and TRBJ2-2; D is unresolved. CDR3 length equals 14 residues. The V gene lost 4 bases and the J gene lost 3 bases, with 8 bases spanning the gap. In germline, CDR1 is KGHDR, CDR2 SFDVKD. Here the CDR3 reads CATSEAGYTGELFF. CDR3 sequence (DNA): TGTGCCACCAGTGAGGCTGGCTACACCGGGGAGCTGTTTTTT.

The chain's CDR3 is CASRPDRVHYNEQFF. The DNA for the CDR3 is TGTGCCAGCAGACCGGACAGGGTACACTACAATGAGCAGTTCTTC. The chain couples TRBV7-8 to TRBJ2-1; 8 bases match TRBD1. The CDR3 contains 15 residues. Germline V gene data show CDR1 as SGHVS and CDR2 as FQNEAQ. Losses at the gene ends were 6 bases for V and 3 bases for J; bases not matched to a gene: 7.

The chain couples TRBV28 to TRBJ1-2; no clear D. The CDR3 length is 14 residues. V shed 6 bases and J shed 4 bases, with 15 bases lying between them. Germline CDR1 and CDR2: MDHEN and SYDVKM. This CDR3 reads CASRVLRGFYGYTF. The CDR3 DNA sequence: TGTGCCAGCAGAGTGTTGCGGGGTTTCTATGGCTACACCTTC.

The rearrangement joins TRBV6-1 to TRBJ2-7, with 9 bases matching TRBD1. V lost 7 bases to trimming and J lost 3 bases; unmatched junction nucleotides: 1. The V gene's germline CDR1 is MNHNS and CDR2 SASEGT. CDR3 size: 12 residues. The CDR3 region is CASMGQGYEQYF. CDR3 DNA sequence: TGTGCCAGCATGGGACAGGGCTACGAGCAGTACTTC.

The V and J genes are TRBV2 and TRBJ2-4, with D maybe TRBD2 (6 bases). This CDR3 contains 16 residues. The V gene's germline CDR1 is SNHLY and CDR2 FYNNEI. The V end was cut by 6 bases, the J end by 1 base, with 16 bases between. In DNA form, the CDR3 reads TGTGCCAGCAGCGGATTGGGGGGTTTGGCCAAAAACATTCAGTACTTC. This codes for CASSGLGGLAKNIQYF.

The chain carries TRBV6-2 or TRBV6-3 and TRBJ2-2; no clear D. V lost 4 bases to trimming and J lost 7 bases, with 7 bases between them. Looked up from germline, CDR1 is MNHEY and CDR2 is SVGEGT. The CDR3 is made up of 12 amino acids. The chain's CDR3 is CASSFIYGELFF. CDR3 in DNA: TGTGCCAGCAGTTTTATCTACGGGGAGCTGTTTTTT.

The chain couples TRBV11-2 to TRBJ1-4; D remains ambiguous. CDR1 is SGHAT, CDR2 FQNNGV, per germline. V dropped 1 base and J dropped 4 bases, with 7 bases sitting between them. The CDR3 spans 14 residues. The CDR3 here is CASSLGVLNEKLFF. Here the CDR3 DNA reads TGTGCCAGCAGCTTAGGGGTCCTTAATGAAAAACTGTTTTTT.

CDR3 sequence reads: CASSVREGVADTQYF. The CDR3 nucleotides are TGTGCCAGCAGCGTCCGGGAGGGGGTGGCAGATACGCAGTATTTT. The chain is built from TRBV9 and TRBJ2-3, with 8 bases that match TRBD2. The CDR3 extends over 15 amino acids. CDR1 is SGDLS, CDR2 YYNGEE, per germline. V shed 2 bases, J shed 4 bases, and the junction held 6 bases outside the gene matches.

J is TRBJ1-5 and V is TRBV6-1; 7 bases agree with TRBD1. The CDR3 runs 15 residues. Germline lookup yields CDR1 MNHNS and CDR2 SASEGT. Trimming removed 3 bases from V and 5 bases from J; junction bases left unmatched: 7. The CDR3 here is CASSDPGQIHQPQHF. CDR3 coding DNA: TGTGCCAGCAGTGACCCGGGACAGATCCATCAGCCCCAGCATTTT.

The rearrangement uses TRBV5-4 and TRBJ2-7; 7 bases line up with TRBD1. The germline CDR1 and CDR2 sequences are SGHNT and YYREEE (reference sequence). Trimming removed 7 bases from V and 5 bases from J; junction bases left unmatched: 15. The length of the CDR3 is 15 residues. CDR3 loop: CASGPGTAPANEQYF. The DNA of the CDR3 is TGTGCCAGCGGACCCGGGACAGCCCCGGCCAACGAGCAGTACTTC.

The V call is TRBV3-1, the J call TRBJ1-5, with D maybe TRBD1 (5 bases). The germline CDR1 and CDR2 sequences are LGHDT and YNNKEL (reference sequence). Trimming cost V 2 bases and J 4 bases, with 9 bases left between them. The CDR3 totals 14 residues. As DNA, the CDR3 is TGTGCCAGCAGCCAATCGACAGTAAATCAGCCCCAGCATTTT. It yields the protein CASSQSTVNQPQHF.

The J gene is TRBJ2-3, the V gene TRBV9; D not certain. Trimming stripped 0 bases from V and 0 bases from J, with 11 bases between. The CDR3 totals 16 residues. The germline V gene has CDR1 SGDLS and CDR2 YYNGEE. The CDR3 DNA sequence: TGTGCCAGCAGCGTAGGGGTAACTCTAAGCACAGATACGCAGTATTTT. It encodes CASSVGVTLSTDTQYF. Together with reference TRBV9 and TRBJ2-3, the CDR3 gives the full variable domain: DSGVTQTPKHLITATGQRVTLRCSPRSGDLSVYWYQQSLDQGLQFLIQYYNGEERAKGNILERFSAQQFPDLHSELNLSSLELGDSALYFCASSVGVTLSTDTQYFGPGTRLTVL.

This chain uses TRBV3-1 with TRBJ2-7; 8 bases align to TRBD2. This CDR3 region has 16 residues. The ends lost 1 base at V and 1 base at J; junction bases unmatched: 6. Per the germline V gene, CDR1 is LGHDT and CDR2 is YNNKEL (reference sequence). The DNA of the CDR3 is TGTGCCAGCAGCCAAGGAGCGGGAGTTCTGTCCTACGAGCAGTACTTC. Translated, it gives CASSQGAGVLSYEQYF.

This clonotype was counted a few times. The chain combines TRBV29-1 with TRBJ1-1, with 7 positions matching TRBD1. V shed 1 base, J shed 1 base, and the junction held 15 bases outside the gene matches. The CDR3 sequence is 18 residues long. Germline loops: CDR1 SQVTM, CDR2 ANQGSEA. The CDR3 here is CSVEGGQGVGLKNTEAFF. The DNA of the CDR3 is TGCAGCGTTGAAGGAGGGCAGGGGGTCGGGTTGAAGAACACTGAAGCTTTCTTT.

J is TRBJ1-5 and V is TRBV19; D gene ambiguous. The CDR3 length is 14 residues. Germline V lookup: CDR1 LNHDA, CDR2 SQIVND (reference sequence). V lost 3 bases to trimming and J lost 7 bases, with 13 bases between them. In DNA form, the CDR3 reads TGTGCCAGTAGTATCCCAACCTTGGGGCAGCCCCAGCATTTT. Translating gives CASSIPTLGQPQHF.

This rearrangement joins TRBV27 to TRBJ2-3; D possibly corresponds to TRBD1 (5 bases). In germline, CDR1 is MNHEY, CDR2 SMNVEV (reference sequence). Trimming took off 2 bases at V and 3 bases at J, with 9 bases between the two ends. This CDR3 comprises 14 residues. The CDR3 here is CASSLSRETDTQYF. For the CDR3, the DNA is TGTGCCAGCAGTTTAAGCAGGGAAACAGATACGCAGTATTTT.

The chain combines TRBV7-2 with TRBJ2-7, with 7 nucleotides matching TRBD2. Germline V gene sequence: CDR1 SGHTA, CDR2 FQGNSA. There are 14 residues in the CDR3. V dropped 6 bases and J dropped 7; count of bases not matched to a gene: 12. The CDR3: CASRITGRAREQYF. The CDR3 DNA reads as TGTGCCAGCAGGATTACGGGGAGGGCCCGGGAGCAGTACTTC.

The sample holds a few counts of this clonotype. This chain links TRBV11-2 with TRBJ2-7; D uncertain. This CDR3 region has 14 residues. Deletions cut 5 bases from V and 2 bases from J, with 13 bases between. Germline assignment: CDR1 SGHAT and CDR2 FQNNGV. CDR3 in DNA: TGTGCCAGCAGCGCCTCCGGTTCCCCCTACGAGCAGTACTTC. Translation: CASSASGSPYEQYF.

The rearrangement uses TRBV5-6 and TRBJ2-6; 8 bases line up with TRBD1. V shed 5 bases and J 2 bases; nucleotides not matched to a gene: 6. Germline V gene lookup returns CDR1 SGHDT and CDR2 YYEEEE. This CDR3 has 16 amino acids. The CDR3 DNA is TGTGCCAGCAGTTCTGGACAGGGCGCTGGGGCCAACGTCCTGACTTTC. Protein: CASSSGQGAGANVLTF.

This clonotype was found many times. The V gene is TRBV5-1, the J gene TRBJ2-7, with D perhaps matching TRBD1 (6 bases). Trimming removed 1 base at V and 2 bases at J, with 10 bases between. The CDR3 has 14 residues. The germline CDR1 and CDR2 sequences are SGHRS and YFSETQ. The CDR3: CASSLSPGAYEQYF. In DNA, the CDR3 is TGCGCCAGCAGCTTGTCACCAGGGGCCTACGAGCAGTACTTC.

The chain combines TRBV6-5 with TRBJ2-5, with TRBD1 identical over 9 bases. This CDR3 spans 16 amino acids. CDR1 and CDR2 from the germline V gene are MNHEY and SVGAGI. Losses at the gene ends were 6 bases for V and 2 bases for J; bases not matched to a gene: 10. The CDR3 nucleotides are TGTGCCAGCAGGTCAACCGGGACAGGGTTACAAGAGACCCAGTACTTC. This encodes CASRSTGTGLQETQYF.

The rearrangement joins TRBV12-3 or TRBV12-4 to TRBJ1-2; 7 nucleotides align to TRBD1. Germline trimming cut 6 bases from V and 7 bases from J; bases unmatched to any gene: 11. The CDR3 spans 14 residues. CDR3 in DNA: TGTGCCAGCAGCCGGACAGGCGCTTGGGCTGGCTACACCTTC. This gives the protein CASSRTGAWAGYTF.

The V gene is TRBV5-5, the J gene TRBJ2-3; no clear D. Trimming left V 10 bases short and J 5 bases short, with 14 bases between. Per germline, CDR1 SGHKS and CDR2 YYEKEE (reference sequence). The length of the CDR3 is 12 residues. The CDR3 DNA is TGTGCCGGAGAGGATCCAAGAGATACGCAGTATTTT. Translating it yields CAGEDPRDTQYF.

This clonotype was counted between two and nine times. CDR3 in amino acids: CSVVGGAEAFF. The CDR3 region has the DNA TGCAGCGTTGTAGGGGGTGCCGAAGCTTTCTTT. V and J are TRBV29-1 and TRBJ1-1, with D perhaps matching TRBD1 (6 bases). The germline CDR1 and CDR2 sequences are SQVTM and ANQGSEA. This CDR3 is 11 amino acids long. V lost 4 bases, J lost 8 bases, and 11 bases lay in between. The full variable domain, rest sourced from reference TRBV29-1 and TRBJ1-1, is SAVISQKPSRDICQRGTSLTIQCQVDSQVTMMFWYRQQPGQSLTLIATANQGSEATYESGFVIDKFPISRPNLTFSTLTVSNMSPEDSSIYLCSVVGGAEAFFGQGTRLTVV.

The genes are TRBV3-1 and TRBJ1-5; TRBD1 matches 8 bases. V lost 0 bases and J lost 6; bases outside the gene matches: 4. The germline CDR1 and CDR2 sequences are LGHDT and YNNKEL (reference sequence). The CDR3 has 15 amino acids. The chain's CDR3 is CASSQEAGGIQPQHF. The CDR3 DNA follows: TGTGCCAGCAGCCAAGAGGCAGGGGGCATTCAGCCCCAGCATTTT.